This T cell receptor (beta chain) emerged from a study of regulatory T cells in long-lasting Graves disease. The TCR beta library used iRepertoire HTBI primers with Arm-PCR amplification of CDR3. MiXCR, run by TCRdb on the multiplex PCR reads, gives a single entry per CDR3 protein. Here the sample spans 620,000 or so distinct CDR3 sequences, 16% being singletons. Only a few counts were recorded for this clonotype. Time point described: newly diagnosed GD, antithyroid drugs for less than 3 months. After RNA was extracted from PBMCs, the TCR library was made from it. The CDR3 covers 14 residues. The germline V gene encodes CDR1 DFQATT and CDR2 SNEGSKA (reference sequence). Between the trimmed V and J ends, which lost 0 bases and 0 bases, there was a span of 9 bases. In addition, the sample was reused for a study of T cells in Graves' hyperthyroidism and ophthalmopathy. In that study: In the blood, most expanded thyroid clonotypes above 0.001 appeared as well.

The source material was peripheral blood mononuclear cells (PBMCs), sampled at new diagnosis, from a patient treated with antithyroid drugs. The source is a woman aged 25 to 39 with Graves disease. The genes are TRBV20-1 and TRBJ2-7, with TRBD1 as a possible D gene (5 bases). The CDR3 reads CSARERQSSYEQYF. The CDR3 coding sequence is TGCAGTGCTAGAGAGAGACAGAGCTCCTACGAGCAGTACTTC.